This T cell receptor beta chain was found in a study of T cell clonality in common variable immunodeficiency. Study-wide findings and caveats: Compared with healthy controls, CVID subjects showed increased TCRbeta clonality, mostly in about a third. In common variable immunodeficiency, TCR beta chains reportedly carried fewer deletions and N-nucleotide insertions.

CVID meant reduced serum IgG, IgA and/or IgM plus specific antibody deficiency. CVID subjects were neither ill nor on immunomodulatory or immunosuppressive medication at sampling. The CDR3 has 17 residues. Deletions cut 3 bases from V and 3 bases from J, with 20 bases between. Germline CDR1 reads MGHRA; CDR2 reads YSYEKL. In this sample, this clone turned up many times. Its antigen is still unknown. Read coverage stops 3 residues before the CDR3 terminus; the germline J gene supplies the remainder. Some clones are missing from TCRdb's copy, which holds only in-frame ones; the method was immunoSEQ multiplex PCR. There are 20,000 to 25,000 clones in the sample, none observed a single time.

The sequenced sample was peripheral blood mononuclear cells. The chain links TRBV4-1 to TRBJ2-5; weak D call: TRBD2 (6 bases). This sequence was found in a human donor with common variable immunodeficiency. The chain's CDR3 is CASSHGFGTVGEETQYF. The part of the CDR3 DNA that was read is TGCGCCAGCAGCCACGGATTCGGGACTGTAGGGGAAGAGACC.